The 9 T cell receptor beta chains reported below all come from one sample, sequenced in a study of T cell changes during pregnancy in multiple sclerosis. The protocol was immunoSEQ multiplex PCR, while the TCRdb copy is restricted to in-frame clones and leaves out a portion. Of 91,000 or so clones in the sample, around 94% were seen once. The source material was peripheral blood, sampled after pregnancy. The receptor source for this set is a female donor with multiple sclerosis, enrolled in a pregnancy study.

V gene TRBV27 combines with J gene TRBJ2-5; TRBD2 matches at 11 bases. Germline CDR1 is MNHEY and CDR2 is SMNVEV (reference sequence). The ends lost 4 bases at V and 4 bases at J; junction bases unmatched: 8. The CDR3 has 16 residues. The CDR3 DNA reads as TGTGCCAGCAGTTCATTCGGACTAGCGGGCGTAGAGACCCAGTACTTC. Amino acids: CASSSFGLAGVETQYF.

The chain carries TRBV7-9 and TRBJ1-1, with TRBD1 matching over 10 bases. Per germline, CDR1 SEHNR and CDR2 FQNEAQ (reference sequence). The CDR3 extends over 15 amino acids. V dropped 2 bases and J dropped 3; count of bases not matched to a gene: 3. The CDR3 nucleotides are TGTGCCAGCAGCTTATATGGACAGGGGGACACTGAAGCTTTCTTT. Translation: CASSLYGQGDTEAFF.

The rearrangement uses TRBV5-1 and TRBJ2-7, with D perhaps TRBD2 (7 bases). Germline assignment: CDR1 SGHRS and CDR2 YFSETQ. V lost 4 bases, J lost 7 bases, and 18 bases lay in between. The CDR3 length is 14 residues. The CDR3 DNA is TGCGCCAGCAGCACGGACAGTGCGGGGGAGGAGCAGTACTTC. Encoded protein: CASSTDSAGEEQYF. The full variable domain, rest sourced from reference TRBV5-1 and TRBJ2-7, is KAGVTQTPRYLIKTRGQQVTLSCSPISGHRSVSWYQQTPGQGLQFLFEYFSETQRNKGNFPGRFSGRQFSNSRSEMNVSTLELGDSALYLCASSTDSAGEEQYFGPGTRLTVT.

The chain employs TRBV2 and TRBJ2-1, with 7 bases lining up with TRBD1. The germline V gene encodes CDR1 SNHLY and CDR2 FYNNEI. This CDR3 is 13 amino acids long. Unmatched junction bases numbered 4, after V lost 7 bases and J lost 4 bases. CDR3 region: CASMVQGYNEQFF. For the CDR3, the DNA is TGTGCCAGCATGGTACAGGGGTACAATGAGCAGTTCTTC.

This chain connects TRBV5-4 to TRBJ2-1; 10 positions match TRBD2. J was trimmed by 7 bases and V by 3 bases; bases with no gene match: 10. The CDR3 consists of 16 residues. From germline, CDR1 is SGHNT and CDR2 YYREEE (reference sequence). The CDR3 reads CASSSQSGRGVNEQFF. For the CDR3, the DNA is TGTGCCAGCAGCTCACAGAGCGGGAGGGGTGTGAATGAGCAGTTCTTC.

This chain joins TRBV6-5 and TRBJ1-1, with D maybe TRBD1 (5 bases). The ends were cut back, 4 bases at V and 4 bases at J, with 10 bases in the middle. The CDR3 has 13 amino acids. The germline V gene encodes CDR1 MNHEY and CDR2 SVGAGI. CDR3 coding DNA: TGTGCCAGCAGTTGGGGCGGGAGCACTGAAGCTTTCTTT. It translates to CASSWGGSTEAFF.

Here the CDR3 reads CASSSREYREQYF. CDR3 DNA sequence: TGTGCCAGCAGTTCCAGGGAATATCGAGAGCAGTACTTC. The genes are TRBV6-5 and TRBJ2-7; maybe TRBD1 (5 bases). The CDR3 contains 13 residues. V was cut by 4 bases and J by 7 bases, with 14 bases left in between. Per the germline V gene, CDR1 is MNHEY and CDR2 is SVGAGI.

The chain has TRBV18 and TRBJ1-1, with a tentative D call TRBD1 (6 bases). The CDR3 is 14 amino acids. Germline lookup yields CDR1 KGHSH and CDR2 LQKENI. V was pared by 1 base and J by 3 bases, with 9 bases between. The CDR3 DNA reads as TGTGCCAGCTCACCACGTCAGGGGCACACTGAAGCTTTCTTT. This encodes CASSPRQGHTEAFF.

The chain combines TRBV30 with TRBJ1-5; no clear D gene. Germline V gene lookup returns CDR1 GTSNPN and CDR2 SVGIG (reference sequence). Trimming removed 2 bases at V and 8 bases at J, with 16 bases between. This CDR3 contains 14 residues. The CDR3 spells CAWSRGAPGKPQHF. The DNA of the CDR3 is TGTGCCTGGAGTCGCGGTGCCCCCGGGAAGCCCCAGCATTTT.